A single sample gave rise to the 6 T cell receptor beta chains below, sequenced in a study of cytomegalovirus exposure and HLA in healthy donors. Primers included in the PCR were 60 Vbeta and 13 Jbeta primers. Method: immunoSEQ multiplex PCR; TCRdb's copy keeps in-frame clones and lacks some. Found here are 150,000 to 200,000 clones, around 82% of them singletons; the top ten hold roughly 10%. Specimen: PBMCs. These receptors were taken from a man aged 45-65 years in good health and CMV-seropositive.

With regard to this clone: Other DNA sequences in this sample translate to the same CDR3. The rearrangement joins TRBV5-1 to TRBJ1-2; 11 nucleotides match TRBD1. CDR1 is SGHRS, CDR2 YFSETQ, per germline. This CDR3 contains 14 residues. V shed 4 bases and J 5 bases; nucleotides not matched to a gene: 4. CDR3 sequence reads: CASSLGQGEYGYTF. For the CDR3, the DNA is TGCGCCAGCAGCCTGGGACAGGGGGAATATGGCTACACCTTC.

The chain has TRBV5-4 and TRBJ2-5, with D possibly matching TRBD2 (5 bases). V dropped 1 base and J dropped 5 bases, with 12 bases sitting between them. CDR1 is SGHNT, CDR2 YYREEE, per germline (reference sequence). This CDR3 region has 14 residues. DNA of the CDR3: TGTGCCAGCAGCTTGTTTGCGGGCAGGGAGACCCAGTACTTC. This encodes CASSLFAGRETQYF.

This chain uses TRBV5-5 with TRBJ2-7; D is perhaps TRBD2 (5 bases). The CDR3 has 15 amino acids. V dropped 0 bases and J dropped 3 bases, with 13 bases sitting between them. Germline CDR1 reads SGHKS; CDR2 reads YYEKEE (reference sequence). CDR3 sequence reads: CASSLAAAGGYEQYF. For the CDR3, the DNA is TGTGCCAGCAGCTTGGCGGCCGCAGGAGGCTACGAGCAGTACTTC.

This rearrangement joins TRBV27 to TRBJ1-1; unclear D gene. In germline, CDR1 is MNHEY, CDR2 SMNVEV (reference sequence). The CDR3 runs to 14 residues. With 0 bases removed from V and 4 bases from J, the gap between germline ends came to 9 bases. The CDR3 DNA is TGTGCCAGCAGTTTATCGGCGGGTGGCACTGAAGCTTTCTTT. Its protein product is CASSLSAGGTEAFF.

This clone came up a few times. The rearrangement links TRBV2 to TRBJ2-2; the D is unclear. The CDR3 contains 15 residues. CDR1 and CDR2 from the germline V gene are SNHLY and FYNNEI. V gave up 3 bases and J gave up 2 bases, with 10 bases separating them. The CDR3 DNA reads as TGTGCCAGCAGTGACTACCTGCCAAACACCGGGGAGCTGTTTTTT. As protein: CASSDYLPNTGELFF.

This chain connects TRBV5-6 to TRBJ2-3, with TRBD2 as a possible D gene (5 bases). V lost 4 bases to trimming and J lost 3 bases, with 24 bases between them. CDR3 size: 18 residues. CDR1 is SGHDT, CDR2 YYEEEE, per germline. The CDR3 DNA reads as TGTGCCAGCAGCCAGAGGGCTAGCACCCAGGCGAGTACAGATACGCAGTATTTT. Residues: CASSQRASTQASTDTQYF.